The T cell receptor beta chain described here comes from a study of cytomegalovirus exposure and HLA in healthy donors. The CDR3 length is 15 residues. V was shortened by 2 bases and J by 1 base, with 12 bases between the two germline ends. Per the germline V gene, CDR1 is SGHRS and CDR2 is YFSETQ. In regard to this clone: The sample carries other DNA sequences with the same CDR3.

The PCR used 60 Vbeta and 13 Jbeta primers. Generated by immunoSEQ multiplex PCR, the TCRdb table keeps only in-frame clones and is missing some. This table holds some 170,000 clones, almost 80% found once. The chain carries TRBV5-1 and TRBJ1-1, with unresolved D. Sequencing was performed on PBMCs. This receptor was identified in a man aged 35-49 years in good health and CMV-seropositive. CDR3 region: CASSFSLGRNTEAFF. CDR3 sequence (DNA): TGCGCCAGCAGCTTTTCACTGGGCAGGAACACTGAAGCTTTCTTT.